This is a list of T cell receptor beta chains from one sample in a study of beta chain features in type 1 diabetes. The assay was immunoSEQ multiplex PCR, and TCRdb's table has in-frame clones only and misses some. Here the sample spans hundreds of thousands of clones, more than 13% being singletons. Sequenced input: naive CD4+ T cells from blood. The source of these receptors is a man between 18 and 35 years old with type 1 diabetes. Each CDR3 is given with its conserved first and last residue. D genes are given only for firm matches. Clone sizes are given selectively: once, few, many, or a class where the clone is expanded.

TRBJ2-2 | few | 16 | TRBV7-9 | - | TGTGCCAGCAGCTCGCGGGACAGCCCGGACACCGGGGAGCTGTTTTTT | CASSSRDSPDTGELFF
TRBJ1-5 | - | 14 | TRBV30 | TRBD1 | TGTGCCTGGAGTGAGTTGACAGGGGATCAACCCCAGCATTTT | CAWSELTGDQPQHF
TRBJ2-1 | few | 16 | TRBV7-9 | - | TGTGCCAGCAGCCCCCGTGGCACCCGCTCCTACAATGAGCAGTTCTTC | CASSPRGTRSYNEQFF
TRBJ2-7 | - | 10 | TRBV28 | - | TGTGCCAGCGGTCGCCACGAGCAGTACTTC | CASGRHEQYF
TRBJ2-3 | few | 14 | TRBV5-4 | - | TGTGCCAGCAGCTTGGGGGGGAGCACAGATACGCAGTATTTT | CASSLGGSTDTQYF
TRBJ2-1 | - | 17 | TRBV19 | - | TGTGCCAGTACCCCCGCAGGGTTCGTCATCTCCTACAATGAGCAGTTCTTC | CASTPAGFVISYNEQFF
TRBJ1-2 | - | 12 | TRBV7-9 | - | TGTGCCAGCAGCCCAGGGGACTATGGCTACACCTTC | CASSPGDYGYTF
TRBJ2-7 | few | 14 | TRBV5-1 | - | TGCGCCAGCAGCTTGGCCAATCGAGGGTCCGAGCAGTACTTC | CASSLANRGSEQYF
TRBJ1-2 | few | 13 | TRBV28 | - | TGTGCCAGCAGTTTCAAGGGACGCTCTGGCTACACCTTC | CASSFKGRSGYTF
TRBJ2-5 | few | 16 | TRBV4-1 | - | TGCGCCAGCAGCCCCCTCGTTTGGGGAATTCAAGAGACCCAGTACTTC | CASSPLVWGIQETQYF
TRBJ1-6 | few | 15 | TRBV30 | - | TGTGCCTGGAGTTCTCCCGGGGTAGGGAATTCACCCCTCCACTTT | CAWSSPGVGNSPLHF
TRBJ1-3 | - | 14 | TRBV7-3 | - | TGTGCCAGCAGCCTGGACAGCTCTGGAAACACCATATATTTT | CASSLDSSGNTIYF
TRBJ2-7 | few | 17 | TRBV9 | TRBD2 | TGTGCCAGCAGCGTAGACGCTAGCGGGAGGGAACCCTACGAGCAGTACTTC | CASSVDASGREPYEQYF
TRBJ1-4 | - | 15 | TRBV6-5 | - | TGTGCCAGCAGTTACTCTCCCATCTCGGCTGAAAAACTGTTTTTT | CASSYSPISAEKLFF
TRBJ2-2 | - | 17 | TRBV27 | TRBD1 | TGTGCCAGCACCGAAAGGCAGTCAGAGGGGGCGTCCGGGGAGCTGTTTTTT | CASTERQSEGASGELFF
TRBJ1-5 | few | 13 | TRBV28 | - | TGTGCCAGCAGTTCTCCGGCTGACCAGCCCCAGCATTTT | CASSSPADQPQHF
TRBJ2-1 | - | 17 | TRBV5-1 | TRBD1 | TGCGCCAGCAGCCCGACACCGACAGGGGGCTCCTACAATGAGCAGTTCTTC | CASSPTPTGGSYNEQFF
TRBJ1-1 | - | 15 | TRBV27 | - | TGTGCCAGCAGACTTATGGCACAGGCGAACACTGAAGCTTTCTTT | CASRLMAQANTEAFF
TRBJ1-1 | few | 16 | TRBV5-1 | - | TGCGCCAGCAGCTTGGTCTCAGGCCCAATGAACACTGAAGCTTTCTTT | CASSLVSGPMNTEAFF
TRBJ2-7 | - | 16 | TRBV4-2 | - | TGTGCCAGCAGCCATGTCGATGGGACATCTTCCTACGAGCAGTACTTC | CASSHVDGTSSYEQYF
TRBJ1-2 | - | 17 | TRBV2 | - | TGTGCCAGCAGTGAAATATCGCGCCCCGGGCTGAACTATGGCTACACCTTC | CASSEISRPGLNYGYTF
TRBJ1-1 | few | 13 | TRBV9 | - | TGTGCCAGCAGCGTAGGTCAGAGCACTGAAGCTTTCTTT | CASSVGQSTEAFF
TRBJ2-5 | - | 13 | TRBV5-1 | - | TGCGCCAGCAGCTTCGGGGCAGGGGAGACCCAGTACTTC | CASSFGAGETQYF
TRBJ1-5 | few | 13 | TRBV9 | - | TGTGCCAGCAGCGTCGGATTTAATCAGCCCCAGCATTTT | CASSVGFNQPQHF
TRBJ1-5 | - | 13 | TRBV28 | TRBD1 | TGTGCCAGCAGATCGGGACAGCCCCAGCCCCAGCATTTT | CASRSGQPQPQHF
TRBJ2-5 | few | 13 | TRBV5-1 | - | TGCGCCAGCAGCACTGACACCCAGGGGACCCAGTACTTC | CASSTDTQGTQYF
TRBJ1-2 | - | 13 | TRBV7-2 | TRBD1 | TGTGCCAGCAGCCCGACAGGGAACTATGGCTACACCTTC | CASSPTGNYGYTF
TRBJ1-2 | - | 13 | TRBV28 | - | TGTGCCAGCAGTTTAAAAGGGTCTTATGGCTACACCTTC | CASSLKGSYGYTF
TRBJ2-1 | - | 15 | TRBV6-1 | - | TGTGCCAGCAGTCTAGCGCCCGAGGGGTACAATGAGCAGTTCTTC | CASSLAPEGYNEQFF